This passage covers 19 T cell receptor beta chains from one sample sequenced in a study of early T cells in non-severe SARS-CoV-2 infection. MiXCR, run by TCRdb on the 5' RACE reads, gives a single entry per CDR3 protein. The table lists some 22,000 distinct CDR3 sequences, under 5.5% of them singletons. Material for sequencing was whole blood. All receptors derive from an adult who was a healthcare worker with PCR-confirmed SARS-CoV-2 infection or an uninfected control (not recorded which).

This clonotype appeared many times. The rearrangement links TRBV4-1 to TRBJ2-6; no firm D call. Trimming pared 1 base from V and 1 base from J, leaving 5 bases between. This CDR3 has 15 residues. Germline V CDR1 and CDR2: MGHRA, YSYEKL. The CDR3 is CASSQAQSGANVLTF. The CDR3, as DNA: TGCGCCAGCAGCCAAGCCCAATCTGGGGCCAACGTCCTGACTTTC.

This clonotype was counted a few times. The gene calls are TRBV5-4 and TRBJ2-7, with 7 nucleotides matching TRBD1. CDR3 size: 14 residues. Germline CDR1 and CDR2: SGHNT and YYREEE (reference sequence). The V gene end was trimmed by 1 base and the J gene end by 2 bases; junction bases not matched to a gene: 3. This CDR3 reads CASSLMTGTYEQYF. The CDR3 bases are TGTGCCAGCAGCTTGATGACAGGGACCTACGAGCAGTACTTC.

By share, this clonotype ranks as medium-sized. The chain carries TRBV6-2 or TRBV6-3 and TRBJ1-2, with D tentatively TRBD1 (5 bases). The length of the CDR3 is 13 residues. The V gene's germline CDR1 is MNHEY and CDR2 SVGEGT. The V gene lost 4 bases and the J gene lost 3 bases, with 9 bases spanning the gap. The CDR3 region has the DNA TGTGCCAGCAGTTGGGGCATGGACTATGGCTACACCTTC. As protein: CASSWGMDYGYTF.

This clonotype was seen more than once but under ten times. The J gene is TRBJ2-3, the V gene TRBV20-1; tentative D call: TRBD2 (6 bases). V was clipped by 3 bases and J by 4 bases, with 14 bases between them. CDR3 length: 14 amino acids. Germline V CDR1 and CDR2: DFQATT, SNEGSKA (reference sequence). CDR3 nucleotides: TGCAGTGCTAGGGGGGGAGCCGAAGCAGATACGCAGTATTTT. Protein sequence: CSARGGAEADTQYF.

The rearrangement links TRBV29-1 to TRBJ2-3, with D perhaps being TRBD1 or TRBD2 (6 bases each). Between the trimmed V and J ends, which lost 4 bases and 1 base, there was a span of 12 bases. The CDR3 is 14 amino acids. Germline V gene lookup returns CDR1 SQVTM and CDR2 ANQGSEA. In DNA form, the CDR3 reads TGCAGCGTTGTGAAGGGGGGACGCACAGATACGCAGTATTTT. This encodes CSVVKGGRTDTQYF.

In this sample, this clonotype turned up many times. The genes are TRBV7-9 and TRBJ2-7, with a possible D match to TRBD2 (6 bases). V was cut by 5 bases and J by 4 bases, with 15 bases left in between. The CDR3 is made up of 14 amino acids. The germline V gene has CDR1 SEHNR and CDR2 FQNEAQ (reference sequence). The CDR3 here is CASSARTGEYEQYF. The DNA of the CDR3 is TGTGCCAGCAGCGCCCGGACGGGGGAATACGAGCAGTACTTC.

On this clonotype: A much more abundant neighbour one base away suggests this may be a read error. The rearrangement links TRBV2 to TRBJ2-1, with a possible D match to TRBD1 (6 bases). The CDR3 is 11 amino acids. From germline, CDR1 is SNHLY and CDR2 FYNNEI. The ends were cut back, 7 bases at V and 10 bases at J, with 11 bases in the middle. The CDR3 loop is CASINRAEQFF. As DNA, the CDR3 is TGTGCCAGCATTAACAGGGCCGAGCAGTTCTTC.

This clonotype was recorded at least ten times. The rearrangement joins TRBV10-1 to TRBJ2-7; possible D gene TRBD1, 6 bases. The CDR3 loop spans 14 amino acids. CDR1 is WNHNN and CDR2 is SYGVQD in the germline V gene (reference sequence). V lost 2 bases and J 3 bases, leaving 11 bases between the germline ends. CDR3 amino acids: CASSERDTHYEQYF. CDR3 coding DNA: TGCGCCAGCAGTGAGCGGGACACGCACTACGAGCAGTACTTC.

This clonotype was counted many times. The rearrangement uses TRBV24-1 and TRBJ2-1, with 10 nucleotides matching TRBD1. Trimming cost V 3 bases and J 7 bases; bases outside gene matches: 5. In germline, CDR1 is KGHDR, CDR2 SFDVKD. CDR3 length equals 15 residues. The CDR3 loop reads CATSDGDRGRNEQFF. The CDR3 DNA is TGTGCCACCAGTGATGGGGACAGGGGACGTAATGAGCAGTTCTTC.

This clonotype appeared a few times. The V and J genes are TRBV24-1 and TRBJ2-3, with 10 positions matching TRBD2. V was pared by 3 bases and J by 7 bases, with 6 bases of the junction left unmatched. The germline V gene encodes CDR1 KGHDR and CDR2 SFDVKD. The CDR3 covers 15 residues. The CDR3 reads CATSDTSGDYYTQYF. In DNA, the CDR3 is TGTGCCACCAGTGATACTAGCGGGGACTATTATACGCAGTATTTT.

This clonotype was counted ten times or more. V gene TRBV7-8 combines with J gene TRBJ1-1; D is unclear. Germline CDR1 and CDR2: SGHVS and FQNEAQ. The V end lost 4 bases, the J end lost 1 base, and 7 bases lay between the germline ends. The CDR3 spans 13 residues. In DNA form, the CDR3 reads TGTGCCAGCAGCTCCGGACGGAACACTGAAGCTTTCTTT. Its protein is CASSSGRNTEAFF.

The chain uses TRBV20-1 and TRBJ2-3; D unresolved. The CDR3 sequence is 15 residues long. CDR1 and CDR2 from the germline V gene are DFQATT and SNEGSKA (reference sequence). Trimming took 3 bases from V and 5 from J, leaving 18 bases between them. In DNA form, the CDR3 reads TGCAGTGCTAGCCTAGGGAAAGTAACCGAAGATACGCAGTATTTT. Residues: CSASLGKVTEDTQYF.

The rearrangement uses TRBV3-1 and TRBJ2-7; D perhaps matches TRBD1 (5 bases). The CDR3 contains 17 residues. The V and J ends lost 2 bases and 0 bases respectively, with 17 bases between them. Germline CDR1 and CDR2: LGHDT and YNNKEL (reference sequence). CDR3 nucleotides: TGTGCCAGCAGCCAATCCCAGGTCAGGGATCACTCCTACGAGCAGTACTTC. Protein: CASSQSQVRDHSYEQYF.

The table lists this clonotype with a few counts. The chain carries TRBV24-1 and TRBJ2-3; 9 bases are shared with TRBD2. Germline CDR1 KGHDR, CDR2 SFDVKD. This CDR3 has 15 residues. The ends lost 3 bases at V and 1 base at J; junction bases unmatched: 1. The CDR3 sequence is CATSDPSGGTDTQYF. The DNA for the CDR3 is TGTGCCACCAGTGATCCTAGCGGGGGCACAGATACGCAGTATTTT.

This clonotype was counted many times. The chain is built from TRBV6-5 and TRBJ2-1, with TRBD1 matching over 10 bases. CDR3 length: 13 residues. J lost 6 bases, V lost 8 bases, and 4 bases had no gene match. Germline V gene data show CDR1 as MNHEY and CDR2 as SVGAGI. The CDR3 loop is CASCGTGANEQFF. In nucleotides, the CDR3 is TGTGCCAGCTGCGGGACAGGGGCCAATGAGCAGTTCTTC.

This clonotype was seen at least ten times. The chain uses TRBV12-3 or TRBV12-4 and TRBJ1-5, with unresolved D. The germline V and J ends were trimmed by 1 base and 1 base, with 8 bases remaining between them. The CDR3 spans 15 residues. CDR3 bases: TGTGCCAGCAGTTTAGACCTTCGCAGCAATCAGCCCCAGCATTTT. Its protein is CASSLDLRSNQPQHF.

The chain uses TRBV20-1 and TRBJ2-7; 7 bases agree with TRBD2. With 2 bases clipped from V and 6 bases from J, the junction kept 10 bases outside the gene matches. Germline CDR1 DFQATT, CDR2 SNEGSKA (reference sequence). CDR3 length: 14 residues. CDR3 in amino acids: CSARLPRGGGEQYF. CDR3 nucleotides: TGCAGTGCTAGACTCCCCCGTGGGGGGGGCGAGCAGTACTTC.

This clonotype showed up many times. CDR3 sequence (DNA): TGTGCCAGCAGCTTGACAGGGGGGAGCAATCAGCCCCAGCATTTT. As protein: CASSLTGGSNQPQHF. The chain uses TRBV7-8 and TRBJ1-5; 9 bases are shared with TRBD1. CDR1 is SGHVS, CDR2 FQNEAQ, per germline. V lost 3 bases and J lost 1; bases outside the gene matches: 1. The CDR3 has 15 amino acids.

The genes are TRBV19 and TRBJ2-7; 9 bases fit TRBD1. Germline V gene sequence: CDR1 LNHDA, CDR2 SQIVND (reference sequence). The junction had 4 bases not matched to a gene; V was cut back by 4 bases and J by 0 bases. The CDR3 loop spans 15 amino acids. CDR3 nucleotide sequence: TGTGCCAGTAGTACTACAGGGGGCAGCTCCTACGAGCAGTACTTC. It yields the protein CASSTTGGSSYEQYF.